This T cell receptor (beta chain) was captured in a study of T cell responses to AZD1222 COVID-19 vaccine. About the study: Samples with a second dose at about 4 or about 12 weeks were pooled together. Study-wide results and limits: Reportedly, nearly half the spike-specific TCRs target unmutated variant regions. Spike was spanned by vaccine-associated CD4 TCRs, which were dominant at 160-218 and 743-854. Spike-specific TCR breadth and depth grew following two AZD1222 doses.

Using immunoSEQ multiplex PCR, the repertoire was profiled, and TCRdb retains in-frame clones only, with some absent. Of approximately 150,000 clones listed, about 91% are singletons. Germline values: CDR1 SGHVS, CDR2 FQNEAQ. The CDR3 is 15 amino acids. The ends lost 5 bases at V and 4 bases at J; junction bases unmatched: 9. As concerns this clone: Its antigen is as yet unknown.

This clonotype was obtained from an adult in good health. The specimen comprised peripheral blood, sampled on day 0 of AZD1222 vaccination. This rearrangement joins TRBV7-8 to TRBJ2-3, with TRBD2 matching over 7 bases. The CDR3 reads CASSPVGAGPDTQYF. The CDR3 DNA reads TGTGCCAGCAGCCCAGTGGGAGCGGGGCCAGATACGCAGTATTTT.